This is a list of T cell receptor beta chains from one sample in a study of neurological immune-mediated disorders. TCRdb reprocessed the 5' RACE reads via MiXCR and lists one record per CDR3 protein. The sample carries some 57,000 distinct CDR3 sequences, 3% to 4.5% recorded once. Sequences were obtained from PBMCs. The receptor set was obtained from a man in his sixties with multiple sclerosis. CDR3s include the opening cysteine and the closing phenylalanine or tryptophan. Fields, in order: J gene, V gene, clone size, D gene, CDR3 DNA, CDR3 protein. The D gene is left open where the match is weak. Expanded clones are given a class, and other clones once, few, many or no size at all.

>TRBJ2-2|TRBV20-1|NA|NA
TGCAGTGCCCACTGGGTGGGGAATAGGGCCGGGGAGCTGTTTTTT
CSAHWVGNRAGELFF
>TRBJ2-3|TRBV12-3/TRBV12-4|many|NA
TGTGCCAGCAGCATTGACATAGGGTTCACAGATACGCAGTATTTT
CASSIDIGFTDTQYF
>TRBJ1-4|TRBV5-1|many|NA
TGCGCCAGCAGCATCGGATTCGAGGGAGAAAAACTGTTTTTT
CASSIGFEGEKLFF
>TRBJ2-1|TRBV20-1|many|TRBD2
TGCAGTGCGGTTAGCGGGAGGGCCCGGGTGAGCTCCTACAATGAGCAGTTCTTC
CSAVSGRARVSSYNEQFF
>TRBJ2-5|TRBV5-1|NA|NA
TGCGCCAGCAGCTTGGCCCAGCAAGAGACCCAGTACTTC
CASSLAQQETQYF
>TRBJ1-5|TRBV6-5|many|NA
TGTGCCAGCAGTTACGACGGGAGTCAGCCCCAGCATTTT
CASSYDGSQPQHF
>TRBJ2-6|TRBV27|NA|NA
TGTGCCAGCAGTTTATCAGGGGTCTACTCTGGGGCCAACGTCCTGACTTTC
CASSLSGVYSGANVLTF
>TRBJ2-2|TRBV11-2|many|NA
TGTGCCAGCAGCTTGCAGGGCAGCAACACCGGGGAGCTGTTTTTT
CASSLQGSNTGELFF
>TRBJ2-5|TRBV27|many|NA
TGTGCCAGCAGTTTATCGGACAGAGCGGACCGGTACTTC
CASSLSDRADRYF
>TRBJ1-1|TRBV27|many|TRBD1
TGTGCCAGCAGTAGCCGGACAGGGAGGGGAGCTGAAGCTTTCTTT
CASSSRTGRGAEAFF
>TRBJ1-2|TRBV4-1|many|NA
TGCGCCAGCAGCCAAGAAGTTGGGGCCCCGATTGACGGCTACACCTTC
CASSQEVGAPIDGYTF
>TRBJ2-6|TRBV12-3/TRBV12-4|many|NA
TGTGCCAGCAGTTTAAAATCAGCCGGGGCCAACGTCCTGACTTTC
CASSLKSAGANVLTF
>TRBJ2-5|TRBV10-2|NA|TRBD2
TGCGCCAGCAGCCCCACTAGCGGCCAAGAGACCCAGTACTTC
CASSPTSGQETQYF
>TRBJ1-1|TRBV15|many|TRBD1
TGTGCCACCAGCAGGGACCGGGACAGGGAGACTGAAGCTTTCTTT
CATSRDRDRETEAFF
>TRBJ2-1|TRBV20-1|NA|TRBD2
TGCAGTGCTAGGGGGTCTAGCGGGGTGTTGGGTGAGCAGTTCTTC
CSARGSSGVLGEQFF
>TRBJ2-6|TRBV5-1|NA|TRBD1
TGCGCCAGCAGCTTGGCCTCACGGACAGGGGGGACTGGGGCCAACGTCCTGACTTTC
CASSLASRTGGTGANVLTF
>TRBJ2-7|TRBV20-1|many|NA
TGCAGTGCTAGATTCGGACCTTACGAGCAGTACTTC
CSARFGPYEQYF
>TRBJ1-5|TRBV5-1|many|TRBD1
TGCGCCAGCAGCTGGACAGGGAATAGCAATCAGCCCCAGCATTTT
CASSWTGNSNQPQHF
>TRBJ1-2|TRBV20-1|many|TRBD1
TGCAGTGCTCTCGACAGGGACGGCTACACCTTC
CSALDRDGYTF
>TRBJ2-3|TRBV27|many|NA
TGTGCCAGCAGTTTAACGGCAGTTAGCACAGATACGCAGTATTTT
CASSLTAVSTDTQYF
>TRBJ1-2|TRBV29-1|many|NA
TGCAGCGTTGTGGGGGGAGTTTATGGCTACACCTTC
CSVVGGVYGYTF
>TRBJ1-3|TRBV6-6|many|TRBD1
TGTGCCAGCAATACAGGGGGCAATGGAAACACCATATATTTT
CASNTGGNGNTIYF
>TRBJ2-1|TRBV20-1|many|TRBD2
TGCAGTGCTAGCCTCTGGCGGGAGGGCCCCTACAATGAGCAGTTCTTC
CSASLWREGPYNEQFF
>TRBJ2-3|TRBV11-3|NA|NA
TGTGCCAGCAGCACCGGAACCACAGATACGCAGTATTTT
CASSTGTTDTQYF
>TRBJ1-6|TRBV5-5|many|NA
TGTGCCAGCAGCTTGTTGGGGCGCGGTAATTCACCCCTCCACTTT
CASSLLGRGNSPLHF
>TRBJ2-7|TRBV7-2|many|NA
TGTGCCAGCGGCTTCTATTACGAGCAGTACTTC
CASGFYYEQYF
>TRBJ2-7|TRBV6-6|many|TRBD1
TGTGCCAGCAGTTACGCCCGAGGGCCAGGACAGGCCTACGAGCAGTACTTC
CASSYARGPGQAYEQYF
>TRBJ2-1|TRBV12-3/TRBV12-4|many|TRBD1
TGTGCCAGCAGTTTACGGCAGGGGGCGCTTGGTGAGCAGTTCTTC
CASSLRQGALGEQFF
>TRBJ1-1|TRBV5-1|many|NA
TGCGCCAGCAGCTCCTCTCAATCTTTCGGCACTGAAGCTTTCTTT
CASSSSQSFGTEAFF
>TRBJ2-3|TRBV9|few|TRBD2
TGTGCCAGCAGCGACGGGGGGGGCCGGACAGATACGCAGTATTTT
CASSDGGGRTDTQYF
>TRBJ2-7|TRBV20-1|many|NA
TGCAGTGCTAGAGGGCACAGGTCATACGAGCAGTACTTC
CSARGHRSYEQYF
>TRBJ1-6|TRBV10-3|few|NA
TGTGCCATCAGTGAGGGGACAATTAATTCACCCCTCCACTTT
CAISEGTINSPLHF
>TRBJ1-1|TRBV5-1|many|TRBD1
TGCGCCAGCAGCAATCGGACAGGTAGCATGAACACTGAAGCTTTCTTT
CASSNRTGSMNTEAFF
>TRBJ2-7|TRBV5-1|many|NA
TGCGCCAGCAGCTTGTGGACGACGGCCTACGAGCAGTACTTC
CASSLWTTAYEQYF
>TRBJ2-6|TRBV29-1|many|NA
TGCAGCGTTGGGGGACTGCGACCCGGCTCTGGGGCCAACGTCCTGACTTTC
CSVGGLRPGSGANVLTF
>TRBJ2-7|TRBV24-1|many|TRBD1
TGTGCCACCAGTGACCCCGGACAGGGAGCCTACGAGCAGTACTTC
CATSDPGQGAYEQYF
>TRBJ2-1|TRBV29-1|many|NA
TGCAGCGTTGAAGATCCGACTAGACCGGGGGTAGAGCAGTTCTTC
CSVEDPTRPGVEQFF
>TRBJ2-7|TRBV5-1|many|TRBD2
TGCGCCAGCAGCTTGGAGCGGGAGATATACGAGCAGTACTTC
CASSLEREIYEQYF
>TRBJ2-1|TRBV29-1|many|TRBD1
TGCAGCGGTCGACAGGGGGGGAAATACAATGAGCAGTTCTTC
CSGRQGGKYNEQFF
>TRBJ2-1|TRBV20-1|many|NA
TGCAGTGCTACACCGTCTGGCTCCTACAATGAGCAGTTCTTC
CSATPSGSYNEQFF
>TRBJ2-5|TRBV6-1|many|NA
TGTGCCACCTCTCCTGAAGGCCTCTGGAAAGAGACCCAGTACTTC
CATSPEGLWKETQYF
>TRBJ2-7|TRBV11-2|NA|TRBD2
TGTGCCAGCACCTTGACTAGCGGGAACAACGAGCAGTACTTC
CASTLTSGNNEQYF
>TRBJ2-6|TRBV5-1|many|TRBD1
TGCGCCAGCAGCCTCCAGGGGGCGAGTGGGGCCAACGTCCTGACTTTC
CASSLQGASGANVLTF
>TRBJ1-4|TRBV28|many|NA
TGTGCCAGCAGTTTGCTGGGTGAAAAACTGTTTTTT
CASSLLGEKLFF
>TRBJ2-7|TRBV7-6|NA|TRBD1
TGTGCCAGCAGCTTGGCAGGGGGCTACGAGCAGTACTTC
CASSLAGGYEQYF
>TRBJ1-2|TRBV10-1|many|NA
TGCGCCAGCAGTTACGACAGGAACTATGGCTACACCTTC
CASSYDRNYGYTF
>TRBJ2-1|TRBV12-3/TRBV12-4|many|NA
TGTGCCAGCAGTTTAGGGGAAAAGGTTGCTGAGCAGTTCTTC
CASSLGEKVAEQFF
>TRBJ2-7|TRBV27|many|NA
TGTGCCAGCTCCCCCTCGGGGCGCTACGAGCAGTACTTC
CASSPSGRYEQYF
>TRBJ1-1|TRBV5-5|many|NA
TGTGCCAGCAGTATCGCCCGGGCCAACATGAACACTGAAGCTTTCTTT
CASSIARANMNTEAFF
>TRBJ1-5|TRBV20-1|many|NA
TGCAGTGCTAGTGGTTATGATCAGCCCCAGCATTTT
CSASGYDQPQHF
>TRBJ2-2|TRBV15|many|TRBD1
TGTGCCACCAGCCCTTACAGGGGACGGAACACCGGGGAGCTGTTTTTT
CATSPYRGRNTGELFF
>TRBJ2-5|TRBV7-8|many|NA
TGTGCCAGCAGCTTGAGTCTCCGAAGAGAGACCCAGTACTTC
CASSLSLRRETQYF
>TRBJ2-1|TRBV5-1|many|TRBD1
TGCGCCAGCAGCTTCGAGACAGGGGTTTTTAATGAGCAGTTCTTC
CASSFETGVFNEQFF
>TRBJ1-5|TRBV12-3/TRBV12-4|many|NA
TGTGCCAGCAGTTTTATGGCTAATCAGCCCCAGCATTTT
CASSFMANQPQHF
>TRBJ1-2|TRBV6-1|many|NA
TGTGCCAGCAGTGAGGAAGGGGGAGCTAACTATGGCTACACCTTC
CASSEEGGANYGYTF
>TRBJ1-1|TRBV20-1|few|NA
TGCAGTGCTAGGCTGGCGGAGGAGGCTTTCTTT
CSARLAEEAFF
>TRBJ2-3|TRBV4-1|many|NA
TGCGCCAGCAGCCAAGTTCAACAGGGTCTGAATTTT
CASSQVQQGLNF
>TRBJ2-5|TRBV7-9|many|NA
TGTGCCAGCAGCCCAGGATGGGGAAACTCGTTTGAGACCCAGTACTTC
CASSPGWGNSFETQYF